The 27 T cell receptor beta chains below all came from one sample that was sequenced in a study of OX40 agonist ivuxolimab in advanced cancers. Assay used: immunoSEQ multiplex PCR; TCRdb lists only in-frame clones, some missing. The table records about 41,000 clones, just under 90% of them present only once. The material was CD4+ or CD8+ T cells sorted from blood, obtained in a trial of the OX40 agonist ivuxolimab. The receptor source for this set is an adult with an advanced solid tumor such as melanoma, head and neck, liver or kidney cancer.

The V and J genes are TRBV10-3 and TRBJ1-1; D gene unclear. V was cut by 6 bases and J by 3 bases, with 8 bases left in between. This CDR3 region has 12 residues. The germline V gene encodes CDR1 ENHRY and CDR2 SYGVKD. CDR3 nucleotides: TGTGCCATCAGGGGGTTGGACACTGAAGCTTTCTTT. Translating gives CAIRGLDTEAFF.

The genes are TRBV18 and TRBJ1-2, with a tentative D call TRBD1 (5 bases). The CDR3 spans 14 residues. Germline CDR1 and CDR2: KGHSH and LQKENI. Trimming shortened V by 5 bases and J by 4 bases, and 14 bases separated the two germline ends. CDR3 sequence reads: CASSRGTDLYGYTF. The CDR3 DNA reads as TGTGCCAGCTCAAGAGGGACGGACCTCTATGGCTACACCTTC.

The chain carries TRBV29-1 and TRBJ2-1; possible D gene TRBD1, 5 bases. CDR3 length equals 12 residues. The V end lost 5 bases, the J end lost 4 bases, and 9 bases lay between the germline ends. CDR1 SQVTM and CDR2 ANQGSEA come from the germline V gene. The CDR3 nucleotides read TGCAGCGTTAGACAGTCTTACAATGAGCAGTTCTTC. Amino acids: CSVRQSYNEQFF.

The gene calls are TRBV9 and TRBJ2-3; 8 nucleotides line up with TRBD1. V trimming: 3 bases; J trimming: 4 bases; junction bases outside the gene matches: 4. CDR3 length: 14 amino acids. Germline assignment: CDR1 SGDLS and CDR2 YYNGEE. CDR3 in amino acids: CASSAGQGPDTQYF. As DNA, the CDR3 is TGTGCCAGCAGCGCCGGACAGGGCCCAGATACGCAGTATTTT.

CDR3 DNA: TGTGCTAGTGGTTCTAACACAGATACGCAGTATTTT. Its translation: CASGSNTDTQYF. The V call is TRBV12-5, the J call TRBJ2-3, with no clear D. Trimming removed 4 bases from V and 2 bases from J, with 4 bases in between. The CDR3 spans 12 residues. Germline V gene data show CDR1 as LGHNT and CDR2 as FRNRAP.

In its sample, this clone was seen once. The J gene is TRBJ2-6, the V gene TRBV14; D not resolved. The V gene's germline CDR1 is SGHDN and CDR2 FVKESK. The length of the CDR3 is 14 residues. Trimming left V 2 bases short and J 1 base short, with 3 bases between. The CDR3 DNA reads TGTGCCAGCAGCCAATGGTCTGGGGCCAACGTCCTGACTTTC. It codes for CASSQWSGANVLTF.

This chain's CDR3 is CASSTNRGSYEQYF. Written as DNA, the CDR3 is TGTGCCAGCAGTACGAACAGGGGATCCTACGAGCAGTACTTC. The rearrangement uses TRBV2 and TRBJ2-7, with 7 bases matching TRBD1. Per the germline V gene, CDR1 is SNHLY and CDR2 is FYNNEI. The CDR3 extends over 14 amino acids. J gave up 1 base and V 5 bases, and 5 bases lay outside the gene matches.

This clone was found once. The chain uses TRBV6-5 and TRBJ2-5, with 7 bases that match TRBD1. Germline CDR1 and CDR2: MNHEY and SVGAGI. With 0 bases clipped from V and 4 bases from J, the junction kept 2 bases outside the gene matches. The CDR3 contains 14 residues. The DNA for the CDR3 is TGTGCCAGCAGTTACTCTGACAGGGTAGAGACCCAGTACTTC. Amino acid sequence: CASSYSDRVETQYF.

As DNA, the CDR3 is TGCGCCAGCAGCTTGGGACAGGGAAACCGCTACGAGCAGTACTTC. Its protein is CASSLGQGNRYEQYF. The chain carries TRBV5-1 and TRBJ2-7, with TRBD1 identical over 7 bases. J lost 3 bases, V lost 0 bases, and 6 bases had no gene match. This CDR3 spans 15 amino acids. The V gene's germline CDR1 is SGHRS and CDR2 YFSETQ.

The chain has TRBV7-9 and TRBJ1-5; D gene ambiguous. The germline V gene encodes CDR1 SEHNR and CDR2 FQNEAQ (reference sequence). Trimming removed 3 bases from V and 0 bases from J, with 6 bases in between. The CDR3 is 14 residues long. The CDR3 spells CASSFGDSNQPQHF. The CDR3 DNA is TGTGCCAGCAGCTTTGGGGATAGCAATCAGCCCCAGCATTTT.

The chain links TRBV5-1 to TRBJ2-5, with D perhaps being TRBD1 or TRBD2 (5 bases each). Between the trimmed V and J ends, which lost 3 bases and 3 bases, there was a span of 12 bases. There are 14 residues in the CDR3. CDR1 SGHRS and CDR2 YFSETQ come from the germline V gene. The chain's CDR3 is CASSSGRIKETQYF. The CDR3 DNA reads TGCGCCAGCAGCTCGGGACGGATTAAAGAGACCCAGTACTTC.

This chain uses TRBV6-1 with TRBJ2-7; 14 bases are shared with TRBD2. The CDR3 has 17 amino acids. V shed 4 bases, J shed 6 bases, and the junction held 11 bases outside the gene matches. CDR1 and CDR2 from the germline V gene are MNHNS and SASEGT. The CDR3 is CASSATSGGGSHPEQYF. CDR3 nucleotide sequence: TGTGCCAGCAGTGCGACTAGCGGGGGGGGAAGTCATCCCGAGCAGTACTTC.

This sequence joins TRBV5-1 and TRBJ2-5, with a possible D match to TRBD1 (5 bases). The CDR3 consists of 16 residues. V shed 0 bases and J shed 0 bases, with 12 bases lying between them. From germline, CDR1 is SGHRS and CDR2 YFSETQ. CDR3 sequence (DNA): TGCGCCAGCAGCTTGGCCTCAGGGATGTACCAAGAGACCCAGTACTTC. It is translated as CASSLASGMYQETQYF.

The V call is TRBV5-1, the J call TRBJ2-7, with 7 bases matching TRBD1. In germline, CDR1 is SGHRS, CDR2 YFSETQ. The CDR3 loop spans 12 amino acids. Trimming at V came to 1 base and at J to 5 bases, leaving 0 bases not matched to a gene. The CDR3 here is CASSLQGDEQYF. The CDR3 DNA reads as TGCGCCAGCAGCTTGCAGGGGGACGAGCAGTACTTC.

The CDR3 bases are TGCGCCAGCAGCCGGGCAGGGGGTGCAGTGAACACTGAAGCTTTCTTT. Encoded protein: CASSRAGGAVNTEAFF. The V gene is TRBV5-1, the J gene TRBJ1-1, with 7 bases matching TRBD1. Trimming removed 4 bases from V and 0 bases from J; junction bases left unmatched: 9. CDR1 is SGHRS and CDR2 is YFSETQ in the germline V gene. This CDR3 has 16 amino acids.

The rearrangement links TRBV7-6 to TRBJ2-3; tentative D call: TRBD1 (6 bases). The CDR3 loop spans 16 amino acids. V was clipped by 4 bases and J by 3 bases, with 17 bases between them. Germline assignment: CDR1 SGHVS and CDR2 FNYEAQ. In DNA form, the CDR3 reads TGTGCCAGCAGCTCAGATCAGGGGTGGAAAACAGATACGCAGTATTTT. It encodes CASSSDQGWKTDTQYF.

The gene calls are TRBV9 and TRBJ2-5; a possible D gene is TRBD2 (6 bases). Germline V gives CDR1 SGDLS, CDR2 YYNGEE. Trimming removed 6 bases at V and 2 bases at J, with 17 bases between. This CDR3 is 15 amino acids long. The CDR3 sequence: CASTPHASEQETQYF. Written as DNA, the CDR3 is TGTGCCAGCACCCCCCACGCTAGCGAGCAAGAGACCCAGTACTTC.

This chain links TRBV27 with TRBJ2-5; possibly TRBD2 for D (7 bases). Trimming left V 8 bases short and J 1 base short, with 17 bases between. This CDR3 has 15 amino acids. Germline V gene data show CDR1 as MNHEY and CDR2 as SMNVEV (reference sequence). The CDR3 DNA sequence: TGTGCCAGCGGAGGAGGGGGGGTAGGCCAAGAGACCCAGTACTTC. It is translated as CASGGGGVGQETQYF.

This chain joins TRBV4-1 and TRBJ2-7, with 9 positions matching TRBD1. Germline assignment: CDR1 MGHRA and CDR2 YSYEKL. V was pared by 4 bases and J by 6 bases, with 1 base of the junction left unmatched. The CDR3 extends over 12 amino acids. CDR3 nucleotides: TGCGCCAGCAGCCCGGACAGGGGCGAGCAGTACTTC. It codes for CASSPDRGEQYF.

A word on this clone: Compared with germline, one end of the junction differs, possibly owing to a read error. CDR3 protein: CRVRGREKLFF. Here the CDR3 DNA reads TGCCGGGTGAGGGGAAGGGAAAAACTGTTTTTT. The chain recombines TRBV6-4 with TRBJ1-4; D is possibly TRBD1 (5 bases). The length of the CDR3 is 11 residues. Germline V gene sequence: CDR1 MRHNA, CDR2 SNTAGT.

V gene TRBV6-6 combines with J gene TRBJ2-7; D is perhaps TRBD1 (6 bases). Trimming left V 4 bases short and J 5 bases short, with 9 bases between. Germline CDR1 and CDR2: MNHNY and SVGAGI (reference sequence). This CDR3 contains 12 residues. The chain's CDR3 is CASSFRQDEQYF. In DNA, the CDR3 is TGTGCCAGCAGTTTTCGACAGGACGAGCAGTACTTC.

The chain couples TRBV6-4 to TRBJ1-2, with 7 bases fitting TRBD1. The length of the CDR3 is 16 residues. V shed 4 bases, J shed 0 bases, and the junction held 8 bases outside the gene matches. Germline loops: CDR1 MRHNA, CDR2 SNTAGT. CDR3 sequence reads: CASSVPNRGTNYGYTF. CDR3 sequence (DNA): TGTGCCAGCAGTGTCCCGAACAGGGGTACTAACTATGGCTACACCTTC.

CDR3 protein: CASIQSSVTGELFF. Here the CDR3 DNA reads TGTGCCAGCATTCAGAGCTCCGTTACCGGGGAGCTGTTTTTT. This chain links TRBV13 with TRBJ2-2; the D is unclear. Per the germline V gene, CDR1 is PRHDT and CDR2 is FYEKMQ (reference sequence). Trimming cost V 7 bases and J 5 bases, with 14 bases left between them. The length of the CDR3 is 14 residues.

This rearrangement joins TRBV6-6 to TRBJ1-1; D not certain. The CDR3 is made up of 12 amino acids. V gave up 9 bases and J gave up 5 bases, with 13 bases separating them. Germline V gene sequence: CDR1 MNHNY, CDR2 SVGAGI (reference sequence). CDR3 DNA: TGTGCCAGTAACAAGGAGGGTACTGAAGCTTTCTTT. Protein sequence: CASNKEGTEAFF.

CDR3 region: CASSPGLEGTYEQFF. Here the CDR3 DNA reads TGTGCCAGCAGTCCGGGACTAGAGGGGACTTACGAGCAGTTCTTC. V gene TRBV6-5 combines with J gene TRBJ2-1, with 8 bases identical to TRBD2. V was clipped by 5 bases and J by 10 bases; unmatched bases: 13. Germline V CDR1 and CDR2: MNHEY, SVGAGI. There are 15 residues in the CDR3.

The gene calls are TRBV27 and TRBJ2-5, with 7 bases identical to TRBD1. Germline CDR1 is MNHEY and CDR2 is SMNVEV (reference sequence). J lost 2 bases, V lost 2 bases, and 5 bases had no gene match. This CDR3 contains 15 residues. CDR3 region: CASSLTGERQETQYF. CDR3 nucleotide sequence: TGTGCCAGCAGTTTAACAGGGGAACGTCAAGAGACCCAGTACTTC.

The chain couples TRBV2 to TRBJ2-7, with 7 bases identical to TRBD2. Per the germline V gene, CDR1 is SNHLY and CDR2 is FYNNEI. The CDR3 length is 14 residues. V was clipped by 9 bases and J by 3 bases; unmatched bases: 11. The DNA of the CDR3 is TGTGCCAGGGGGGGGACTTCTCCTATCTACGAGCAGTACTTC. This gives the protein CARGGTSPIYEQYF.